This T cell receptor (beta chain) was recorded in a study of regulatory T cells in long-lasting Graves disease. The V and J ends lost 5 bases and 2 bases respectively, with 15 bases between them. The CDR3 contains 15 residues. The germline V gene has CDR1 KGHDR and CDR2 SFDVKD. TCR beta libraries were built with iRepertoire HTBI primers and Arm-PCR of CDR3 regions. TCRdb reprocessed the multiplex PCR reads via MiXCR and lists one record per CDR3 protein. The sample includes approximately 250,000 distinct CDR3 sequences, approximately 20% of them seen just once. Described time point: newly diagnosed GD, antithyroid drugs for less than 3 months. The TCR library was made from RNA that had been extracted from PBMCs in TRIzol.

The source was peripheral blood mononuclear cells (PBMCs), collected at new diagnosis, from a patient treated with antithyroid drugs. This sequence joins TRBV24-1 and TRBJ2-7; D possibly uses TRBD1 or TRBD2 (5 bases each). This receptor was taken from a female donor with Graves disease. CDR3: CATSGTAGGTYEQYF. DNA for the CDR3: TGTGCCACCAGTGGGACGGCTGGGGGTACCTACGAGCAGTACTTC.